Below are 4 T cell receptor delta chains sequenced from a single sample in a study of gamma-delta T cells after stem cell transplantation. TCRdb used CATT to re-call clones from the RT-PCR reads. This table holds roughly 3,200 delta-chain clones, 4% to 6% found once. Sequencing was carried out using gamma-delta T cells. The origin of the receptors is a human donor. It is not recorded whose cells these are; they may come from a transplant donor.

Notes on this clone: For this DNA, TCRdb reports the protein of a much larger clone, which diverges at residues 5 and 11, most likely from a read error; the protein presented here is translated directly from the DNA. CDR3 region: CACDNVLGDTSSWDTRQMFF. The CDR3, as DNA: TGTGCCTGTGACAACGTACTGGGGGATACAAGCTCCTGGGACACCCGACAGATGTTTTTC. The rearrangement uses TRDV2 and TRDJ3; 12 positions match TRDD3. The V segment lost 2 bases and the J segment 0 bases; nucleotides outside the gene matches: 7. This CDR3 comprises 20 residues. The germline V gene encodes CDR1 GEAIGNYY and CDR2 EKD.

By share, this clone ranks as medium-sized (0.01 to 0.1%). Other nucleotide sequences from this sample produce the same CDR3. The chain uses TRDV2 and TRDJ3; D is undetermined. The ends were cut back, 0 bases at V and 0 bases at J, with 11 bases in the middle. CDR3 length: 18 residues. Germline V gene lookup returns CDR1 GEAIGNYY and CDR2 EKD. The CDR3 sequence is CACDTGGASSWDTRQMFF. CDR3 sequence (DNA): TGTGCCTGTGACACCGGAGGGGCCAGCTCCTGGGACACCCGACAGATGTTTTTC.

V usage is TRDV2 and J usage is TRDJ1, with TRDD3 identical over 13 bases. This CDR3 is 19 amino acids long. Trimming at V came to 0 bases and at J to 0 bases, leaving 9 bases not matched to a gene. The V gene's germline CDR1 is GEAIGNYY and CDR2 EKD. The CDR3 region is CACDTVLGDTEGHTDKLIF. In nucleotides, the CDR3 is TGTGCCTGTGACACCGTACTGGGGGATACGGAGGGGCACACCGATAAACTCATCTTT.

Details on this clone: This DNA's translation and the protein TCRdb lists, from a much larger clone, do not match at residue 11, likely due to a read error; the protein shown is translated from the DNA. The V and J genes are TRDV2 and TRDJ3; 7 bases map to TRDD3. The ends lost 3 bases at V and 2 bases at J; junction bases unmatched: 12. The CDR3 extends over 19 amino acids. From germline, CDR1 is GEAIGNYY and CDR2 EKD. The CDR3 spells CACDHTGAPSPWDTRQMFF. For the CDR3, the DNA is TGTGCCTGTGACCATACTGGGGCACCTAGCCCCTGGGACACCCGACAGATGTTTTTC.